What follows is one T cell receptor beta chain and its context. Its antigen is unknown. Nothing much larger sits one base from this clone, and base qualities are not available. The immunoSEQ Assay, a bias-controlled multiplex PCR, was used to amplify TCRbeta CDR3 regions from genomic DNA. The authors processed their data as follows. Nucleated cell counts per sample were estimated from amplification of reference gene primers within the assay. Sequence reads were collapsed and filtered to measure the absolute abundance of every unique TCRbeta CDR3 rearrangement. Productive Simpson clonality was computed per sample as the square root of Simpson's diversity index over productive rearrangements. TCRdb re-hosts the immuneACCESS table, in-frame sequences only. Its copies lack some clones; in the studies checked, an unresolved V gene accounts for under half of them, and the cause for the rest is not known. That table furnishes V, J and clone size, whereas the DNA furnished D and trimming. Across this sample there are fewer than 350,000 clones, with approximately 85% seen only once. Of the sample, around 1% is held by the ten largest clones.

In the prospective study, participants were about 18 to 95 years old, resided in about two dozen geographic areas of the United States, and were enrolled through a virtual design. In the prospective study, cohorts were assigned on the basis of participant-reported clinical history obtained from a screening survey and a study questionnaire. Recovered participants in ImmuneRACE Cohort 3 were defined as having two consecutive negative NP/OP PCR tests, clearance from a healthcare professional, or resolution of symptoms. In the prospective study, mobile phlebotomists collected whole blood, serum and a nasopharyngeal or oropharyngeal swab from each participant. Additional blood draws and questionnaires over a 2-month period could optionally be provided by prospective study participants. Blood samples from the prospective study were shipped frozen or at room temperature prior to DNA extraction. This specimen belongs to a study of blood T cell repertoires in COVID-19 (dated by TCRdb to about 2020). Background for the entire study: Samples from collaborators originated in the United States, Italy and Spain and spanned both the acute and convalescent phases of COVID-19. The material from the prospective study consisted of cDNA or gDNA derived from T cells, B-cell-depleted T cells, or PBMCs. The dataset comprised deeply sampled blood TCRbeta repertoires from subjects exposed to, actively infected with, or recovered from COVID-19. A freely available public database, intended as a resource for researchers studying the immune response to SARS-CoV-2, is where the repertoires were released. Samples came from the ongoing ImmuneRACE study (first 160 participants) plus 1,254 subjects from 6 global collaborators. The sample metadata nearly always contained a de-identified subject ID, COVID-19 status, age in years and sex. HLA class I and class II types, where available, came from metadata supplied by the sample provider rather than from assay-based typing. What the research found in general, with its limitations: How much clinical and demographic metadata was included differed by source and by participant, and the metadata was provided uncurated.

The clonotype originates from a woman under 40 who had recovered from COVID-19. The sequenced material came from PBMCs or T cells enriched from blood (not recorded which).

The CDR3 sequence is CAWSAGPGNTIYF. DNA sequence: TGTGCCTGGAGTGCAGGGCCTGGAAACACCATATATTTT. The sequence joins TRBV30 to TRBJ1-3, with TRBD1 perhaps the D gene, on 5 matching bases. The CDR3 covers 13 residues, taking in both the cysteine and the phenylalanine. Only the CDR3 region is kept as DNA, spanning 39 bases read in frame from base 1. Per the germline V gene (reference sequence), GTSNPN is the CDR1 and SVGIG is the CDR2. The junction shows trimming of 1 base on V and 2 bases on J, plus 6 bases between the germline ends.